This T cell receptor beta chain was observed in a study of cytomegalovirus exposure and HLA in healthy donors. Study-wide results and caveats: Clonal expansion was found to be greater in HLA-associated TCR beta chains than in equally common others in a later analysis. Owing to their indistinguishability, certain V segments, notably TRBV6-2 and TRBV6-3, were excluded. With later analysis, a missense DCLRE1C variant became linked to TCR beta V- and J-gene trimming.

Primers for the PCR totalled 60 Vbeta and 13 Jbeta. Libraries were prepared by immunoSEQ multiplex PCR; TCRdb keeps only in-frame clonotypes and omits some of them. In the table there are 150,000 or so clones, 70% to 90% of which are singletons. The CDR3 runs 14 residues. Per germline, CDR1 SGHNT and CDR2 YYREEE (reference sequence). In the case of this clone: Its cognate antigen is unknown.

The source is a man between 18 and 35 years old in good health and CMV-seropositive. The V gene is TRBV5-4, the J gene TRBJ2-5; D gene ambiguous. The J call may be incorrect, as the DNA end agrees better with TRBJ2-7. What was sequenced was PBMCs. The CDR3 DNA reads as TGTGCCAGCAGCTTCGGTCACAGTTCCTACGAGCAGTACTTC. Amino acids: CASSFGHSSYEQYF.